This TCR beta chain was observed in a study of blood T cell repertoires in COVID-19. The table came from immunoSEQ multiplex PCR; TCRdb's copy has only in-frame clones and leaves some out. Of fewer than 150,000 clones in the sample, 84% were seen once. V dropped 2 bases and J dropped 3; count of bases not matched to a gene: 7. The CDR3 spans 16 residues. The germline CDR1 and CDR2 sequences are MNHEY and SVGAGI. The specimen was peripheral blood. The origin of this receptor is a human donor in a cohort sampled during active COVID-19. The chain joins TRBV6-5 to TRBJ2-7; 10 bases line up with TRBD1. CDR3 protein: CASSYGRTGGHYEQYF. CDR3 in DNA: TGTGCCAGCAGTTACGGGAGGACAGGGGGACACTACGAGCAGTACTTC.